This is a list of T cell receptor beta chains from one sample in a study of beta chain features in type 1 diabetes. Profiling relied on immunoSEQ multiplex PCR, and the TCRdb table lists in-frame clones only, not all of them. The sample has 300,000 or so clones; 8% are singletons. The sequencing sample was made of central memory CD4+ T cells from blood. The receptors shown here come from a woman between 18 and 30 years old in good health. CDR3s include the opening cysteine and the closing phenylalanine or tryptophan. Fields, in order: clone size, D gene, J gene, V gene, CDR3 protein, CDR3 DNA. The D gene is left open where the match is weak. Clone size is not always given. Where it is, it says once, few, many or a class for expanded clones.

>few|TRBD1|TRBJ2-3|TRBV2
CASSDKDRADTQYF
TGTGCCAGCAGCGATAAGGACAGGGCAGATACGCAGTATTTT
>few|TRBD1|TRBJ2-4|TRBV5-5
CASSLGAGTGANIQYF
TGTGCCAGCAGCTTGGGGGCCGGGACAGGGGCGAACATTCAGTACTTC
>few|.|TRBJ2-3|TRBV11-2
CASSLQGTDTQYF
TGTGCCAGCAGCTTACAGGGAACAGATACGCAGTATTTT
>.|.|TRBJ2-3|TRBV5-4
CASSYTGRVLTDTQYF
TGTGCCAGCAGCTACACAGGGCGGGTTTTGACAGATACGCAGTATTTT
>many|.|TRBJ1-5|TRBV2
CASSVMELGNQPQHF
TGTGCCAGCAGTGTCATGGAACTGGGCAATCAGCCCCAGCATTTT
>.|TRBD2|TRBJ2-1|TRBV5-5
CASSPGTSGDNEQFF
TGTGCCAGCAGCCCGGGGACTAGCGGGGACAATGAGCAGTTCTTC
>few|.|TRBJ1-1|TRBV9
CASSVRMNTEAFF
TGTGCCAGCAGCGTGAGAATGAACACTGAAGCTTTCTTT
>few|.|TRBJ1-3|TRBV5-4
CASSLQGSGNTIYF
TGTGCCAGCAGCTTGCAGGGCTCTGGAAACACCATATATTTT
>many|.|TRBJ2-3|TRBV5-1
CASSYRDPVGVTQYF
TGCGCCAGCAGCTACCGGGACCCGGTAGGGGTTACGCAGTATTTT
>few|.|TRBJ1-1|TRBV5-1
CASRRSAAWGAGTLEAFF
TGCGCCAGCAGGCGGTCGGCGGCCTGGGGGGCAGGTACTCTTGAAGCTTTCTTT